This T cell receptor (beta chain) was sequenced in a study of blood T cell repertoires in COVID-19 (dated by TCRdb to about 2020). For context, the study as a whole: Collaborator samples came from the United States, Italy and Spain and covered acute and convalescent phases of COVID-19. The repertoires were made available in a free public database intended to serve as a resource for research on the immune response to SARS-CoV-2. The sample metadata nearly always contained a de-identified subject ID, COVID-19 status, age in years and sex. Deeply sampled blood TCRbeta repertoires from subjects exposed to, actively infected with, or recovered from COVID-19 were included in the dataset. The material from the prospective study consisted of cDNA or gDNA derived from T cells, B-cell-depleted T cells, or PBMCs. The samples were drawn from two sources: the first 160 participants of the ongoing ImmuneRACE study, and about 1,300 subjects contributed by 6 global collaborators. Where available, HLA class I and class II types were taken from metadata supplied by the sample provider and were not determined by assay-based typing.

In the case of this clone: Its specific antigen is unknown. Per-base qualities were not stored, and no clone one base away is much larger.

General study outcomes and caveats: The quantity of clinical and demographic metadata differed by source and by participant and was supplied without curation.

TCRbeta CDR3 regions were amplified from genomic DNA using the immunoSEQ Assay, a bias-controlled multiplex PCR. Per the authors' processing: Nucleated cell counts per sample were estimated from amplification of reference gene primers within the assay. To quantify the absolute abundance of each unique TCRbeta CDR3 rearrangement, sequence reads were collapsed and filtered. For each sample, productive Simpson clonality was calculated as the square root of Simpson's diversity index over productive rearrangements. TCRdb limited this immuneACCESS table to in-frame rearrangements with V and J called. A share of clones is missing; checked studies link under half to unresolved V genes, and the rest is unexplained. The DNA was the basis for D and trimming; V, J and clone size are from that table. The sample table holds 380,000 or so clones, of which approximately 88% were seen once. 0.97% of the sample is in the top ten clones.

Enrolling through a virtual design, the prospective study's participants ranged in age from roughly 18 to 89 years and lived across around 25 United States geographic areas. In the prospective study, cohorts were assigned on the basis of participant-reported clinical history obtained from a screening survey and a study questionnaire. Each participant in the prospective study had whole blood, serum and a nasopharyngeal or oropharyngeal swab collected by mobile phlebotomists. Over an approximately 2-month period, participants in the prospective study had the option of providing additional blood draws and questionnaires. Prospective study blood samples were shipped either frozen or at room temperature before DNA extraction. Inclusive of the bounding cysteine and phenylalanine, the CDR3 is 13 residues long. The only DNA kept is the CDR3, 39 bases in frame from the first base. From a lookup of the germline V gene (reference sequence), CDR1 and CDR2 are SEHNR and FQNEAQ. The V end loses 3 bases and the J end loses 5 bases, and a stretch of 10 bases separates them.

Sequencing input: PBMCs or T cells enriched from blood (not recorded which). This chain joins TRBV7-9 to TRBJ1-1; the D gene is not confidently resolved. This clonotype was obtained from a woman aged 25 to 45 with acute COVID-19. The DNA is TGTGCCAGCAGCTTTATGTCCGGGACTGAAGCTTTCTTT. The encoded protein is CASSFMSGTEAFF.